What follows are 15 T cell receptor beta chains derived from one specimen sequenced in a study of T cell repertoires in cytomegalovirus infection. TCRdb re-analysed the reads in MiXCR, keeping a single row per CDR3 protein. Of 600,000 to 800,000 distinct CDR3 sequences detected, approximately 24% appear once; the ten largest clones hold around 7.6%. Material: CD8+ T cells from PBMCs. Receptors originate from a human donor in good health (CMV status not recorded). Some clones in this sample may be carry-over from other donors' samples.

CDR3 coding DNA: TGTGCCAGCAGTCTACTAGCGAGAGGCACAGATACGCAGTATTTT. Encoded protein: CASSLLARGTDTQYF. This rearrangement joins TRBV27 to TRBJ2-3, with 7 positions matching TRBD2. Unmatched junction bases numbered 6, after V lost 5 bases and J lost 1 base. The CDR3 is 15 amino acids. From germline, CDR1 is MNHEY and CDR2 SMNVEV (reference sequence).

This clonotype was seen many times. The CDR3 DNA reads TGTGCCAGCAGCTTTAGCAGATACCTTCCGGAGACCCAGTACTTC. Amino acid sequence: CASSFSRYLPETQYF. V usage is TRBV7-2 and J usage is TRBJ2-5, with D hard to call. V was shortened by 3 bases and J by 5 bases, with 16 bases between the two germline ends. This CDR3 spans 15 amino acids. Germline V gene sequence: CDR1 SGHTA, CDR2 FQGNSA.

CDR3 sequence (DNA): TGTGCCAGCAGCTCTACTAGCGGGGGATGGGGCACGCAGTATTTT. Protein sequence: CASSSTSGGWGTQYF. The chain couples TRBV7-9 to TRBJ2-3, with TRBD2 identical over 11 bases. Per germline, CDR1 SEHNR and CDR2 FQNEAQ (reference sequence). V gave up 4 bases and J gave up 9 bases; unmatched junction bases: 9. There are 15 residues in the CDR3. The variable domain in full, completed from reference TRBV7-9 and TRBJ2-3, reads DTGVSQNPRHKITKRGQNVTFRCDPISEHNRLYWYRQTLGQGPEFLTYFQNEAQLEKSRLLSDRFSAERPKGSFSTLEIQRTEQGDSAMYLCASSSTSGGWGTQYFGPGTRLTVL.

This clonotype was recorded a few times. The gene calls are TRBV15 and TRBJ2-2; 10 nucleotides match TRBD2. The CDR3 has 16 residues. The germline CDR1 and CDR2 sequences are LNHNV and YYDKDF (reference sequence). With 1 base clipped from V and 5 bases from J, the junction kept 4 bases outside the gene matches. The CDR3 bases are TGTGCCACCAGCAGAGTAGCGGGGGGCTCTACCGGGGAGCTGTTTTTT. It yields the protein CATSRVAGGSTGELFF.

The chain is built from TRBV6-6 and TRBJ2-7; D gene uncertain. V lost 4 bases and J 6 bases, leaving 13 bases between the germline ends. CDR1 is MNHNY, CDR2 SVGAGI, per germline (reference sequence). This CDR3 is built from 13 residues. In DNA form, the CDR3 reads TGTGCCAGCAGTTCCCCATCCAACACCGAGCAGTACTTC. Protein: CASSSPSNTEQYF.

CDR3 nucleotides: TGTGCCAGCAGTGAATATGGACTAGCGTATGAAGAGACCCAGTACTTC. Protein product: CASSEYGLAYEETQYF. The chain links TRBV25-1 to TRBJ2-5; 9 nucleotides agree with TRBD2. CDR1 MGHDK and CDR2 SYGVNS come from the germline V gene. With 0 bases clipped from V and 3 bases from J, the junction kept 5 bases outside the gene matches. There are 16 residues in the CDR3. The whole variable domain, remainder taken from reference TRBV25-1 and TRBJ2-5, is EADIYQTPRYLVIGTGKKITLECSQTMGHDKMYWYQQDPGMELHLIHYSYGVNSTEKGDLSSESTVSRIRTEHFPLTLESARPSHTSQYLCASSEYGLAYEETQYFGPGTRLLVL.

This clonotype has just a few counts. The rearrangement joins TRBV12-3 or TRBV12-4 to TRBJ2-3, with D maybe TRBD2 (6 bases). Between the trimmed V and J ends, which lost 3 bases and 4 bases, there was a span of 14 bases. The CDR3 totals 15 residues. Here the CDR3 DNA reads TGTGCCAGCAGTTTTGCGGGACCAACGGCAGATACGCAGTATTTT. This codes for CASSFAGPTADTQYF.

This clonotype was seen only a few times. The chain carries TRBV20-1 and TRBJ1-2; D unclear. This CDR3 is 12 amino acids long. Germline lookup yields CDR1 DFQATT and CDR2 SNEGSKA (reference sequence). With 0 bases removed from V and 4 bases from J, the gap between germline ends came to 6 bases. CDR3 nucleotides: TGCAGTGCTAGAGAAGGGTCCTATGGCTACACCTTC. Its translation: CSAREGSYGYTF.

The chain couples TRBV7-2 to TRBJ2-7; no firm D call. The CDR3 runs 13 residues. Germline values: CDR1 SGHTA, CDR2 FQGNSA. The V end lost 5 bases, the J end lost 4 bases, and 12 bases lay between the germline ends. The CDR3 here is CASSLSRQYEQYV. As DNA, the CDR3 is TGTGCCAGCAGCCTATCACGGCAGTACGAGCAGTACGTC.

A few counts support this clonotype. The V call is TRBV6-2 or TRBV6-3, the J call TRBJ2-1, with unresolved D. The CDR3 is 12 residues long. V shed 2 bases and J shed 6 bases, with 5 bases lying between them. Germline CDR1 and CDR2: MNHEY and SVGEGT. CDR3 region: CASSYAVNEQFF. CDR3 DNA sequence: TGTGCCAGCAGTTACGCAGTCAATGAGCAGTTCTTC.

Only a few counts were recorded for this clonotype. The chain links TRBV11-2 to TRBJ2-4, with 11 positions matching TRBD1. The CDR3 is made up of 15 amino acids. The germline CDR1 and CDR2 sequences are SGHAT and FQNNGV. V was clipped by 4 bases and J by 1 base; unmatched bases: 0. The CDR3 sequence: CASSWDRGAKNIQYF. The CDR3 bases are TGTGCCAGCAGCTGGGACAGGGGGGCCAAAAACATTCAGTACTTC.

This clonotype was recorded a few times. The chain links TRBV6-6 to TRBJ2-7; D is unresolved. This CDR3 region has 13 residues. Trimming pared 7 bases from V and 2 bases from J, leaving 12 bases between. The germline V gene encodes CDR1 MNHNY and CDR2 SVGAGI (reference sequence). This CDR3 is CASTSNPAYEQYV. Written as DNA, the CDR3 is TGTGCCAGCACCTCCAATCCTGCCTACGAGCAGTACGTC.

V is TRBV5-8 and J is TRBJ2-5, with 7 bases fitting TRBD1. Per the germline V gene, CDR1 is SGHTS and CDR2 is YDEGEE. This CDR3 is built from 17 residues. The trim removed 4 bases at V and 0 bases at J, leaving 12 bases unmatched. The CDR3 loop is CASSPDRTVWNQETQYF. The CDR3 coding sequence is TGTGCCAGCAGCCCGGACAGGACAGTATGGAACCAAGAGACCCAGTACTTC.

V gene TRBV10-3 combines with J gene TRBJ2-2, with D maybe TRBD2 (6 bases). Per the germline V gene, CDR1 is ENHRY and CDR2 is SYGVKD. The CDR3 covers 15 residues. V was cut by 0 bases and J by 5 bases, with 10 bases left in between. The CDR3 loop is CAISESEGWTGELFF. DNA for the CDR3: TGTGCCATCAGTGAGTCGGAGGGTTGGACCGGGGAGCTGTTTTTT.

CDR3: CSVLDVRAGSLNTEAFF. CDR3 DNA sequence: TGCAGCGTTCTTGACGTTCGGGCAGGTTCATTGAACACTGAAGCTTTCTTT. The gene calls are TRBV29-1 and TRBJ1-1; D ambiguous. CDR1 and CDR2 (germline): SQVTM, ANQGSEA. The length of the CDR3 is 17 residues. V was cut by 5 bases and J by 0 bases, with 22 bases left in between.